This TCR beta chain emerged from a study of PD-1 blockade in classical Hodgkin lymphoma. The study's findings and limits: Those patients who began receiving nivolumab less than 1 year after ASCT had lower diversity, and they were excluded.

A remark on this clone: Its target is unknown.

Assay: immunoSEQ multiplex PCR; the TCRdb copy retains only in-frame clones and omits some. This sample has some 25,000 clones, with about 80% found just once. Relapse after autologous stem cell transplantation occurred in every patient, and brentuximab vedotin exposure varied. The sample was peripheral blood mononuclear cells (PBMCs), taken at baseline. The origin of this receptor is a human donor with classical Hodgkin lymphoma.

In DNA, the CDR3 is TGTGCCAGCAGTTCCCTTCGGGACAGGACCTACGAGCAGTACTTC. Its protein product is CASSSLRDRTYEQYF. The chain combines TRBV28 with TRBJ2-7, with 8 bases aligning to TRBD1. The CDR3 is 15 amino acids. V dropped 4 bases and J dropped 2; count of bases not matched to a gene: 7. Germline lookup yields CDR1 MDHEN and CDR2 SYDVKM.